Below are 21 T cell receptor beta chains sequenced from a single sample in a study of blood T cell repertoires in COVID-19. Generated by immunoSEQ multiplex PCR, the TCRdb table keeps only in-frame clones and is missing some. The table records nearly 200,000 clones, less than 90% of them present only once. Sequenced input: peripheral blood. These TCRs come from a human donor in a cohort sampled during active COVID-19.

The chain is built from TRBV6-2 or TRBV6-3 and TRBJ1-1; the D gene is possibly TRBD1 (5 bases). This CDR3 contains 12 residues. The ends were cut back, 2 bases at V and 11 bases at J, with 12 bases in the middle. CDR1 and CDR2 (germline): MNHEY, SVGEGT. The CDR3: CASSYPPAGAFF. CDR3 DNA sequence: TGTGCCAGCAGTTACCCCCCTGCAGGGGCTTTCTTT.

The chain carries TRBV4-1 and TRBJ2-5; possibly TRBD1 for D (5 bases). Trimming cost V 1 base and J 5 bases, with 14 bases left between them. Germline V lookup: CDR1 MGHRA, CDR2 YSYEKL. This CDR3 has 15 amino acids. The CDR3 is CASSQGIGVRETQYF. The DNA for the CDR3 is TGCGCCAGCAGCCAAGGAATAGGGGTCAGGGAGACCCAGTACTTC.

This rearrangement joins TRBV27 to TRBJ2-1; 9 nucleotides align to TRBD1. With V trimmed by 8 bases and J by 4 bases, 6 bases remained unmatched. Germline V gene data show CDR1 as MNHEY and CDR2 as SMNVEV (reference sequence). The CDR3 is 14 residues long. Written as DNA, the CDR3 is TGTGCCAGCGGCCGACAGGGGGAGTACAATGAGCAGTTCTTC. It specifies CASGRQGEYNEQFF.

This rearrangement joins TRBV18 to TRBJ1-3; perhaps TRBD1 as D (5 bases). The germline CDR1 and CDR2 sequences are KGHSH and LQKENI. Trimming took 3 bases from V and 0 from J, leaving 9 bases between them. This CDR3 is 15 amino acids long. The CDR3 DNA follows: TGTGCCAGCTCACCGACAGCATTCTCTGGAAACACCATATATTTT. Translated: CASSPTAFSGNTIYF.

CDR3 bases: TGTGCCAGCACCTACAGGGACCGTACAACAGATACGCAGTATTTT. Translating it yields CASTYRDRTTDTQYF. This rearrangement joins TRBV28 to TRBJ2-3; D perhaps matches TRBD1 (6 bases). The CDR3 extends over 15 amino acids. Germline CDR1 is MDHEN and CDR2 is SYDVKM. Trimming removed 7 bases from V and 3 bases from J, with 17 bases in between.

The V gene is TRBV9, the J gene TRBJ1-6; possible D gene TRBD1, 5 bases. This CDR3 has 18 residues. Trimming pared 3 bases from V and 7 bases from J, leaving 23 bases between. Germline V gene lookup returns CDR1 SGDLS and CDR2 YYNGEE. This CDR3 reads CASSAAGGVRAANSPLHF. The DNA of the CDR3 is TGTGCCAGCAGCGCAGCCGGAGGGGTGAGGGCCGCCAATTCACCCCTCCACTTT.

The CDR3 reads CASKRPGTGNEKLFF. CDR3 coding DNA: TGTGCCAGCAAACGGCCCGGGACAGGGAATGAAAAACTGTTTTTT. The chain links TRBV6-5 to TRBJ1-4; TRBD1 aligns across 9 bases. CDR1 is MNHEY and CDR2 is SVGAGI in the germline V gene. J gave up 5 bases and V 7 bases, and 8 bases lay outside the gene matches. The CDR3 runs to 15 residues.

The chain employs TRBV2 and TRBJ2-5; TRBD1 matches at 10 bases. The CDR3 is made up of 16 amino acids. Trimming removed 8 bases from V and 2 bases from J; junction bases left unmatched: 11. From germline, CDR1 is SNHLY and CDR2 FYNNEI. This CDR3 is CASETRDRGYQETQYF. The CDR3 DNA sequence: TGTGCCAGCGAAACGAGGGACAGGGGCTATCAAGAGACCCAGTACTTC.

The chain carries TRBV19 and TRBJ1-3; 8 bases are a match to TRBD1. V trimming: 4 bases; J trimming: 0 bases; junction bases outside the gene matches: 5. Germline CDR1 and CDR2: LNHDA and SQIVND (reference sequence). CDR3 size: 16 residues. The CDR3 bases are TGTGCCAGTAGTACCCGACAGGGGAGCTCTGGAAACACCATATATTTT. As protein: CASSTRQGSSGNTIYF. Combining the CDR3 with reference TRBV19 and TRBJ1-3 gives the whole variable domain DGGITQSPKYLFRKEGQNVTLSCEQNLNHDAMYWYRQDPGQGLRLIYYSQIVNDFQKGDIAEGYSVSREKKESFPLTVTSAQKNPTAFYLCASSTRQGSSGNTIYFGEGSWLTVV.

The chain employs TRBV5-1 and TRBJ2-5, with 8 bases matching TRBD2. CDR3 length equals 16 residues. CDR1 and CDR2 (germline): SGHRS, YFSETQ. V gave up 0 bases and J gave up 3 bases; unmatched junction bases: 7. The CDR3 DNA sequence: TGCGCCAGCAGCTTGGGACTAGCGCTCCGCGAAGAGACCCAGTACTTC. Protein product: CASSLGLALREETQYF.

The chain joins TRBV19 to TRBJ2-1, with a possible D match to TRBD2 (5 bases). There are 14 residues in the CDR3. In germline, CDR1 is LNHDA, CDR2 SQIVND (reference sequence). The germline V and J ends were trimmed by 2 bases and 8 bases, with 13 bases remaining between them. CDR3 coding DNA: TGTGCCAGTAGTATATCTCTCCTAGCCGATGAGCAGTTCTTC. This codes for CASSISLLADEQFF.

The CDR3, as DNA: TGTGCCAGCAGAAGGACTGTATACGAGCAGTACGTC. Encoded protein: CASRRTVYEQYV. V and J are TRBV6-5 and TRBJ2-7; TRBD2 might be the D (5 bases). Per the germline V gene, CDR1 is MNHEY and CDR2 is SVGAGI. CDR3 length: 12 amino acids. V dropped 6 bases and J dropped 4 bases, with 10 bases sitting between them.

This clone showed up just a few times. The chain has TRBV6-4 and TRBJ2-3, with TRBD2 identical over 14 bases. This CDR3 spans 19 amino acids. Germline CDR1 and CDR2: MRHNA and SNTAGT. The V segment lost 2 bases and the J segment 1 base; nucleotides outside the gene matches: 8. The CDR3 DNA reads as TGTGCCAGCAGTGACGAGGGGACTAGCGGGAGCGGTGGCACAGATACGCAGTATTTT. Translating it yields CASSDEGTSGSGGTDTQYF.

The chain uses TRBV4-1 and TRBJ2-2; 9 bases agree with TRBD1. V shed 5 bases, J shed 2 bases, and the junction held 18 bases outside the gene matches. The CDR3 consists of 20 residues. The V gene's germline CDR1 is MGHRA and CDR2 YSYEKL. The CDR3 loop is CASSYRLTTGGITNTGELFF. In DNA, the CDR3 is TGCGCCAGCAGCTATAGACTCACCACAGGGGGCATTACAAACACCGGGGAGCTGTTTTTT.

V usage is TRBV4-1 and J usage is TRBJ1-4, with 7 bases fitting TRBD1. Unmatched junction bases numbered 9, after V lost 0 bases and J lost 8 bases. CDR3 length: 16 amino acids. Germline V lookup: CDR1 MGHRA, CDR2 YSYEKL. CDR3 bases: TGCGCCAGCAGCCAAGATCCGAGGGGGCGAGGAGAAAAACTGTTTTTT. Its protein is CASSQDPRGRGEKLFF.

This chain joins TRBV3-1 (or the pseudogene TRBV3-2) and TRBJ2-2; 7 bases are shared with TRBD2. CDR3 length equals 16 residues. Germline CDR1 and CDR2: LGHDT and YNNKEL (reference sequence). Losses at the gene ends were 7 bases for V and 4 bases for J; bases not matched to a gene: 12. The CDR3 nucleotides are TGTGCCAGCATCTCGAGCGGGACGAGACTCACCGGGGAGCTGTTTTTT. It encodes CASISSGTRLTGELFF.

The V call is TRBV5-6, the J call TRBJ2-7; 12 bases line up with TRBD1. In germline, CDR1 is SGHDT, CDR2 YYEEEE. The CDR3 has 14 residues. After removal of 2 bases from V and 5 bases from J, the junction contained 2 bases not matched to a gene. The CDR3 DNA follows: TGTGCCAGCAGCTTCGGGACAGGGGGCAACGAGCAGTACTTC. Amino acids: CASSFGTGGNEQYF.

This rearrangement joins TRBV5-1 to TRBJ1-2, with TRBD1 identical over 7 bases. Germline-derived CDR1 and CDR2 are SGHRS and YFSETQ. J lost 4 bases, V lost 5 bases, and 8 bases had no gene match. CDR3 length: 14 amino acids. The CDR3 sequence: CASRYSGTAYGYTF. CDR3 DNA: TGCGCCAGCAGATACTCCGGGACAGCCTATGGCTACACCTTC.

V and J are TRBV7-9 and TRBJ1-4; 7 bases align to TRBD1. V shed 5 bases and J 3 bases; nucleotides not matched to a gene: 3. Germline values: CDR1 SEHNR, CDR2 FQNEAQ (reference sequence). The CDR3 spans 14 residues. The CDR3 loop reads CASSAGTANEKLFF. The CDR3 DNA is TGTGCCAGCAGCGCCGGGACAGCTAATGAAAAACTGTTTTTT.

The rearrangement joins TRBV5-6 to TRBJ2-5, with a weak D call TRBD2 (5 bases). V was cut by 4 bases and J by 2 bases, with 15 bases left in between. Germline values: CDR1 SGHDT, CDR2 YYEEEE. The CDR3 contains 15 residues. The CDR3 region has the DNA TGTGCCAGCAGCCCTACCGCCACGGGGCAAGAGACCCAGTACTTC. The encoded protein is CASSPTATGQETQYF.

The chain combines TRBV3-1 (or the pseudogene TRBV3-2) with TRBJ2-7; D uncertain. The V gene's germline CDR1 is LGHDT and CDR2 YNNKEL (reference sequence). The CDR3 spans 13 residues. V was cut by 1 base and J by 3 bases, with 7 bases left in between. CDR3 residues: CASSQVPGYEQYF. The CDR3 DNA follows: TGTGCCAGCAGCCAAGTCCCCGGCTACGAGCAGTACTTC.